These 25 T cell receptor beta chains share one sample of origin, sequenced in a study of cytomegalovirus exposure and HLA in healthy donors. The PCR ran on 60 Vbeta and 13 Jbeta primers. Method: immunoSEQ multiplex PCR; TCRdb's copy keeps in-frame clones and lacks some. Among about 170,000 clones listed, approximately 75% were seen once. The sample comprised PBMCs. The receptors come from a girl aged 5-17 years in good health and CMV-seronegative.

V and J are TRBV9 and TRBJ1-2; 9 bases align to TRBD1. The CDR3 length is 14 residues. Germline V lookup: CDR1 SGDLS, CDR2 YYNGEE. The V segment lost 3 bases and the J segment 2 bases; nucleotides outside the gene matches: 2. The CDR3 spells CASSAGTGNYGYTF. CDR3 nucleotides: TGTGCCAGCAGCGCCGGGACAGGGAACTATGGCTACACCTTC.

This clone was seen a handful of times. The chain joins TRBV4-1 to TRBJ1-1; D unclear. V lost 4 bases to trimming and J lost 4 bases, with 13 bases between them. The V gene's germline CDR1 is MGHRA and CDR2 YSYEKL. The CDR3 contains 14 residues. Here the CDR3 reads CASSPGSGSTEAFF. The CDR3 bases are TGCGCCAGCAGCCCCGGGTCGGGGAGCACTGAAGCTTTCTTT.

The chain recombines TRBV6-1 with TRBJ2-5; 7 positions match TRBD2. The junction had 2 bases not matched to a gene; V was cut back by 6 bases and J by 4 bases. Germline values: CDR1 MNHNS, CDR2 SASEGT. The CDR3 extends over 12 amino acids. The CDR3 DNA sequence: TGTGCCAGCAGAAGCGGGACAGAGACCCAGTACTTC. This translates into CASRSGTETQYF.

The rearrangement uses TRBV5-4 and TRBJ2-7, with D perhaps TRBD1 (6 bases). The germline V gene has CDR1 SGHNT and CDR2 YYREEE (reference sequence). The CDR3 totals 15 residues. The germline V and J ends were trimmed by 6 bases and 7 bases, with 23 bases remaining between them. The CDR3 DNA sequence: TGTGCCAGCACCCTAGCAGGGACATCCCCGGGAGAGCAGTACTTC. Its translation: CASTLAGTSPGEQYF.

J is TRBJ2-5 and V is TRBV5-4; 11 bases fit TRBD2. There are 15 residues in the CDR3. Looked up from germline, CDR1 is SGHNT and CDR2 is YYREEE (reference sequence). The V segment lost 4 bases and the J segment 5 bases; nucleotides outside the gene matches: 7. CDR3 loop: CASSPIAGGQETQYF. Here the CDR3 DNA reads TGTGCCAGCAGCCCCATAGCGGGGGGGCAGGAGACCCAGTACTTC.

This chain connects TRBV5-1 to TRBJ1-5, with 7 bases aligning to TRBD1. Trimming at V came to 0 bases and at J to 4 bases, leaving 4 bases not matched to a gene. This CDR3 has 15 amino acids. CDR1 SGHRS and CDR2 YFSETQ come from the germline V gene. The CDR3 nucleotides read TGCGCCAGCAGCTTGGAAGGACAGGATAATCAGCCCCAGCATTTT. It is translated as CASSLEGQDNQPQHF.

V gene TRBV5-1 combines with J gene TRBJ2-1; 11 bases agree with TRBD2. The CDR3 loop spans 17 amino acids. The V gene's germline CDR1 is SGHRS and CDR2 YFSETQ. Trimming removed 0 bases from V and 7 bases from J; junction bases left unmatched: 9. Written as DNA, the CDR3 is TGCGCCAGCAGCTTGGTTCTAGCGGGGGGCGCAGTAAATGAGCAGTTCTTC. Translated, it gives CASSLVLAGGAVNEQFF.

The rearrangement links TRBV5-1 to TRBJ2-2; 10 bases are shared with TRBD1. Germline CDR1 reads SGHRS; CDR2 reads YFSETQ. Trimming at V came to 7 bases and at J to 4 bases, leaving 10 bases not matched to a gene. The CDR3 is 16 residues long. This CDR3 reads CASVPPGQGITGELFF. CDR3 nucleotide sequence: TGCGCCAGCGTTCCTCCGGGACAGGGGATCACCGGGGAGCTGTTTTTT. The variable domain in full, completed from reference TRBV5-1 and TRBJ2-2, reads KAGVTQTPRYLIKTRGQQVTLSCSPISGHRSVSWYQQTPGQGLQFLFEYFSETQRNKGNFPGRFSGRQFSNSRSEMNVSTLELGDSALYLCASVPPGQGITGELFFGEGSRLTVL.

There are a few counts of this clone. This rearrangement joins TRBV5-6 to TRBJ1-4, with 10 bases aligning to TRBD1. The ends lost 3 bases at V and 7 bases at J; junction bases unmatched: 6. CDR1 and CDR2 from the germline V gene are SGHDT and YYEEEE. This CDR3 is 15 amino acids long. CDR3 protein: CASSSFRDRGEKLFF. The CDR3 region has the DNA TGTGCCAGCAGCTCGTTCCGGGACAGGGGTGAAAAACTGTTTTTT.

This chain joins TRBV19 and TRBJ1-4; tentative D call: TRBD1 (5 bases). The CDR3 has 17 residues. Looked up from germline, CDR1 is LNHDA and CDR2 is SQIVND (reference sequence). The V end lost 4 bases, the J end lost 4 bases, and 19 bases lay between the germline ends. The CDR3 here is CASSRVPTEYLNEKLFF. CDR3 DNA: TGTGCCAGTAGTAGAGTCCCGACAGAATATCTTAATGAAAAACTGTTTTTT.

This clone was found once. The rearrangement uses TRBV6-1 and TRBJ1-1; a possible D gene is TRBD1 (5 bases). Germline V gene sequence: CDR1 MNHNS, CDR2 SASEGT. The V end lost 10 bases, the J end lost 7 bases, and 16 bases lay between the germline ends. The length of the CDR3 is 12 residues. CDR3 bases: TGTGCCACTACGGTAGGGGCCATTGAAGCTTTCTTT. Protein: CATTVGAIEAFF.

Only a few counts were recorded for this clone. The J gene is TRBJ2-3, the V gene TRBV6-5, with a weak D call TRBD2 (5 bases). V gave up 7 bases and J gave up 6 bases, with 20 bases separating them. The CDR3 has 15 residues. The germline V gene encodes CDR1 MNHEY and CDR2 SVGAGI. CDR3 sequence (DNA): TGTGCCAGCATCAGCGGCGAGAGGCTGCGGGATACGCAGTATTTT. Translation gives CASISGERLRDTQYF.

This clone was seen a few times. The chain links TRBV29-1 to TRBJ2-2; 9 positions match TRBD1. Germline assignment: CDR1 SQVTM and CDR2 ANQGSEA. Losses at the gene ends were 7 bases for V and 1 base for J; bases not matched to a gene: 10. There are 16 residues in the CDR3. The CDR3 loop reads CSALRDREENTGELFF. CDR3 sequence (DNA): TGCAGCGCCCTTAGGGACAGGGAGGAGAACACCGGGGAGCTGTTTTTT.

The DNA for the CDR3 is TGTGCCAGCAGCGTGAGGGAGGGGCGCGGTGAAAAACTGTTTTTT. It encodes CASSVREGRGEKLFF. This sequence joins TRBV9 and TRBJ1-4, with D possibly TRBD1 on 5 matching bases. V was shortened by 2 bases and J by 7 bases, with 15 bases between the two germline ends. Germline loops: CDR1 SGDLS, CDR2 YYNGEE. The CDR3 loop spans 15 amino acids.

This clone was recorded a few times. The chain links TRBV7-8 to TRBJ2-6; no definite D call. The V and J ends lost 4 bases and 0 bases respectively, with 13 bases between them. The CDR3 runs to 17 residues. Germline loops: CDR1 SGHVS, CDR2 FQNEAQ. The CDR3 coding sequence is TGTGCCAGCAGCTCCAGAAGACTGGACTCTGGGGCCAACGTCCTGACTTTC. Its translation is CASSSRRLDSGANVLTF. The whole variable domain, filled in from reference TRBV7-8 and TRBJ2-6, reads GAGVSQSPRYKVAKRGQDVALRCDPISGHVSLFWYQQALGQGPEFLTYFQNEAQLDKSGLPSDRFFAERPEGSVSTLKIQRTQQEDSAVYLCASSSRRLDSGANVLTFGAGSRLTVL.

For the CDR3, the DNA is TGTGCCAGCAGTGGGAGTTCGGGACACACAGATACGCAGTATTTT. Translated: CASSGSSGHTDTQYF. This chain links TRBV25-1 with TRBJ2-3; possibly TRBD1 for D (6 bases). The germline V gene has CDR1 MGHDK and CDR2 SYGVNS. This CDR3 has 15 amino acids. Between the trimmed V and J ends, which lost 4 bases and 2 bases, there was a span of 13 bases. The whole variable domain, filled in from reference TRBV25-1 and TRBJ2-3, reads EADIYQTPRYLVIGTGKKITLECSQTMGHDKMYWYQQDPGMELHLIHYSYGVNSTEKGDLSSESTVSRIRTEHFPLTLESARPSHTSQYLCASSGSSGHTDTQYFGPGTRLTVL.

J is TRBJ2-5 and V is TRBV30; D is unclear. The germline V and J ends were trimmed by 0 bases and 0 bases, with 5 bases remaining between them. This CDR3 is built from 13 residues. The germline gives CDR1 GTSNPN, CDR2 SVGIG (reference sequence). The CDR3 is CAWSVQYQETQYF. The CDR3 nucleotides read TGTGCCTGGAGTGTACAGTACCAAGAGACCCAGTACTTC.

This clone appeared a single time. V and J are TRBV5-5 and TRBJ2-7; a weak D match, TRBD2 (6 bases). The CDR3 contains 14 residues. V was shortened by 1 base and J by 0 bases, with 8 bases between the two germline ends. Germline loops: CDR1 SGHKS, CDR2 YYEKEE (reference sequence). The CDR3 DNA reads as TGTGCCAGCAGCTTGCTCGGGGGCTCCTACGAGCAGTACTTC. Its protein is CASSLLGGSYEQYF.

The chain recombines TRBV18 with TRBJ1-5; D is uncertain. The ends were cut back, 5 bases at V and 7 bases at J, with 12 bases in the middle. The length of the CDR3 is 13 residues. Germline loops: CDR1 KGHSH, CDR2 LQKENI. Here the CDR3 DNA reads TGTGCCAGCTCAGGGCCGGAGGGACAGCCCCAGCATTTT. Its protein is CASSGPEGQPQHF.

The rearrangement joins TRBV9 to TRBJ2-3, with TRBD2 matching over 10 bases. Looked up from germline, CDR1 is SGDLS and CDR2 is YYNGEE. V lost 5 bases and J lost 3; bases outside the gene matches: 6. CDR3 length: 15 amino acids. CDR3 nucleotide sequence: TGTGCCAGCAGTGCTAGCGGGGGTCAAACAGATACGCAGTATTTT. Its translation is CASSASGGQTDTQYF.

This chain links TRBV10-3 with TRBJ1-2; D uncertain. The CDR3 runs 15 residues. CDR1 and CDR2 (germline): ENHRY, SYGVKD. Trimming shortened V by 0 bases and J by 0 bases, and 8 bases separated the two germline ends. The CDR3 DNA sequence: TGTGCCATCAGTGAGTCGTGGCACCCTAACTATGGCTACACCTTC. This encodes CAISESWHPNYGYTF.

The chain carries TRBV6-5 and TRBJ2-5; TRBD1 agrees at 9 bases. CDR1 and CDR2 (germline): MNHEY, SVGAGI. V was pared by 5 bases and J by 0 bases, with 4 bases of the junction left unmatched. This CDR3 is built from 15 residues. DNA for the CDR3: TGTGCCAGCAGTCCGGGACAGGGTTACCAAGAGACCCAGTACTTC. As protein: CASSPGQGYQETQYF.

The V and J genes are TRBV6-5 and TRBJ2-5; the match to TRBD2 covers 7 bases. The end of the DNA aligns better with TRBJ2-7, so the J call may be wrong. Germline values: CDR1 MNHEY, CDR2 SVGAGI. The CDR3 totals 15 residues. The CDR3 bases are TGTGCCAGCAGGTCCCCGGGACTAACGGAGAGCGAGCAGTACTTC. Its translation: CASRSPGLTESEQYF.

This clone has only a few counts. The CDR3 here is CASSEAGGTHQPQHF. DNA for the CDR3: TGTGCCAGCAGTGAAGCGGGAGGGACCCATCAGCCCCAGCATTTT. The chain is built from TRBV6-1 and TRBJ1-5; the D gene is possibly TRBD1 (5 bases). This CDR3 region has 15 residues. Between the trimmed V and J ends, which lost 0 bases and 5 bases, there was a span of 11 bases. Germline loops: CDR1 MNHNS, CDR2 SASEGT.

About this clone: The sample carries other DNA sequences with the same CDR3. The chain recombines TRBV18 with TRBJ2-3, with D possibly being TRBD2 (6 bases). Germline CDR1 is KGHSH and CDR2 is LQKENI. Trimming shortened V by 6 bases and J by 2 bases, and 12 bases separated the two germline ends. This CDR3 is 14 amino acids long. CDR3 DNA sequence: TGTGCCAGCTCCCCGGCGGGGCTCACAGATACGCAGTATTTT. It translates to CASSPAGLTDTQYF. Variable domain in full (rest from reference TRBV18 and TRBJ2-3): NAGVMQNPRHLVRRRGQEARLRCSPMKGHSHVYWYRQLPEEGLKFMVYLQKENIIDESGMPKERFSAEFPKEGPSILRIQQVVRGDSAAYFCASSPAGLTDTQYFGPGTRLTVL.